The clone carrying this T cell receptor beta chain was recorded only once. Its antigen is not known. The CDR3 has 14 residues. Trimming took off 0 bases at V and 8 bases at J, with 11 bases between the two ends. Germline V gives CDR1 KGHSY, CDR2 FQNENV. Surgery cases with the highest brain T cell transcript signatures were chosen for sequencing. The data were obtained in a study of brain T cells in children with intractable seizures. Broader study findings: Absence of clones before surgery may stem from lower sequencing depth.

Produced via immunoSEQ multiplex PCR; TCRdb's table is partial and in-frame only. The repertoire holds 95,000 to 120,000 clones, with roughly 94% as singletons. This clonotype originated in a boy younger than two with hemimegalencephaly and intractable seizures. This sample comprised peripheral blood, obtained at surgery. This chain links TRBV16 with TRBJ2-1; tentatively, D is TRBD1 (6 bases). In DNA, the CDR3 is TGTGCCAGCAGCCAATCGGACAGCCACCATGAGCAGTTCTTC. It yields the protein CASSQSDSHHEQFF.